Sequencing of this T cell receptor beta chain was carried out in a study of T cells in Graves' hyperthyroidism and ophthalmopathy. Trimming removed 3 bases from V and 4 bases from J, with 16 bases in between. CDR3 length equals 15 residues. Germline CDR1 MNHEY, CDR2 SMNVEV (reference sequence). It was RNA transcripts that yielded the amplified TCR beta CDR3 regions. TCR CDR3 underwent first-round RT-PCR with the HTBI primer set. TCRdb reanalysed the multiplex PCR reads using MiXCR and keeps one entry per CDR3 protein. Altogether roughly 200,000 distinct CDR3 sequences are present, less than 20% being singletons, with the ten largest covering roughly 49%. Findings of the study overall: A model built on 13 V-J features separated ophthalmopathy from stable hyperthyroidism.

This clonotype was seen many times. Antigen: not known. These patients, aged 18 to 65, had recently diagnosed hyperthyroidism lasting under 2 months. Orbital computed tomography and thyroid ultrasound, together with serum TRAb and thyroxine and clinical symptoms, were used for diagnoses. The sample taken for sequencing was blood. This chain connects TRBV27 to TRBJ2-7; D perhaps matches TRBD1 (5 bases). This TCR derives from a woman aged 45-60 years with Graves' hyperthyroidism. The CDR3 spells CASSLGLGVVYEQYF. The DNA for the CDR3 is TGTGCCAGCAGTTTGGGGTTAGGGGTGGTATACGAGCAGTACTTC.